These 14 T cell receptor beta chains were all obtained from the same sample, sequenced in a study of a mutant IDH1 vaccine in newly diagnosed glioma. As for time point: baseline, week 1 (first vaccination visit). Regarding treatment: pre-vaccination baseline after standard-of-care therapy. TCRdb's table, derived via immunoSEQ multiplex PCR, lists solely in-frame clones and lacks some. This sample has around 100,000 clones, with approximately 80% found just once. This sample comprised PBMCs, obtained from a glioma patient treated with radiotherapy, temozolomide or both. Receptors originate from a man aged 35-49 years with glioma. Some clones in this sample may be carry-over from other donors' samples.

The chain links TRBV10-3 to TRBJ1-5; D remains ambiguous. The length of the CDR3 is 15 residues. Trimming cost V 2 bases and J 6 bases, with 14 bases left between them. Germline-derived CDR1 and CDR2 are ENHRY and SYGVKD. The CDR3 bases are TGTGCCATCAGTGAGAACGTACGTTCGGGTCAGCCCCAGCATTTT. Amino acids: CAISENVRSGQPQHF.

This clone came up once. The V and J genes are TRBV30 and TRBJ2-5; TRBD1 aligns across 7 bases. The end of the DNA fits TRBJ2-7 better, so the J call may be wrong. The germline CDR1 and CDR2 sequences are GTSNPN and SVGIG (reference sequence). CDR3 size: 13 residues. In DNA, the CDR3 is TGTGCCTGGAGCCCGGACAGGCTCCACGAGCAGTACTTC. Residues: CAWSPDRLHEQYF.

This clone was observed many times. The rearrangement links TRBV5-8 to TRBJ1-2; D remains ambiguous. The ends were cut back, 4 bases at V and 3 bases at J, with 13 bases in the middle. Per germline, CDR1 SGHTS and CDR2 YDEGEE. The CDR3 loop spans 14 amino acids. CDR3 DNA: TGTGCCAGCAGCCCCGTGCGGGAATACTATGGCTACACCTTC. Residues: CASSPVREYYGYTF.

The chain carries TRBV11-3 and TRBJ2-5; 11 bases agree with TRBD1. The CDR3 consists of 14 residues. Trimming at V came to 5 bases and at J to 7 bases, leaving 6 bases not matched to a gene. Per the germline V gene, CDR1 is SGHNT and CDR2 is YENEEA. CDR3 DNA sequence: TGTGCCAGCAGCCGCGAAGGGACAGGGGGGACCCAGTACTTC. Translation: CASSREGTGGTQYF. The variable domain in full, with the rest retrieved from reference TRBV11-3 and TRBJ2-5, is EAGVVQSPRYKIIEKKQPVAFWCNPISGHNTLYWYLQNLGQGPELLIRYENEEAVDDSQLPKDRFSAERLKGVDSTLKIQPAELGDSAVYLCASSREGTGGTQYFGPGTRLLVL.

The chain combines TRBV6-1 with TRBJ1-5; 8 bases fit TRBD1. This CDR3 contains 14 residues. The V gene's germline CDR1 is MNHNS and CDR2 SASEGT. The V segment lost 6 bases and the J segment 7 bases; nucleotides outside the gene matches: 8. In DNA, the CDR3 is TGTGCCAGCAGCCTAGACAGGGGCGTCCAGCCCCAGCATTTT. Encoded protein: CASSLDRGVQPQHF.

This CDR3 reads CASSLVPQGDTQYF. The CDR3 nucleotides are TGTGCCAGCAGCTTAGTCCCGCAGGGAGATACGCAGTATTTT. The V call is TRBV7-2, the J call TRBJ2-3; weak D call: TRBD1 (5 bases). Between the trimmed V and J ends, which lost 1 base and 5 bases, there was a span of 10 bases. This CDR3 spans 14 amino acids. Germline CDR1 SGHTA, CDR2 FQGNSA.

The chain combines TRBV5-1 with TRBJ2-7, with D possibly matching TRBD1 (5 bases). Germline values: CDR1 SGHRS, CDR2 YFSETQ. The CDR3 spans 13 residues. V was cut by 4 bases and J by 1 base, with 9 bases left in between. Here the CDR3 reads CASSDRQSYEQYF. CDR3 bases: TGCGCCAGCAGCGACCGACAGTCCTACGAGCAGTACTTC.

The genes are TRBV19 and TRBJ1-3; a weak D match, TRBD1 (6 bases). V was trimmed by 3 bases and J by 0 bases, leaving 12 bases between them. The CDR3 extends over 16 amino acids. Germline V gene data show CDR1 as LNHDA and CDR2 as SQIVND (reference sequence). For the CDR3, the DNA is TGTGCCAGTAGTATCGGCAGGGGTAGCTCTGGAAACACCATATATTTT. Translation: CASSIGRGSSGNTIYF.

This clone was observed a few times. The rearrangement joins TRBV10-2 to TRBJ1-1; D is unclear. CDR1 is WSHSY, CDR2 SAAADI, per germline. The CDR3 consists of 15 residues. V dropped 3 bases and J dropped 9 bases, with 20 bases sitting between them. CDR3 DNA: TGCGCCAGCAGTGACCCCGGGAGGCGTTTTCTCCAAGCTTTCTTT. Translating gives CASSDPGRRFLQAFF.

In this sample, this clone turned up once. The chain carries TRBV6-5 and TRBJ2-7, with TRBD2 matching over 9 bases. The V segment lost 6 bases and the J segment 6 bases; nucleotides outside the gene matches: 12. This CDR3 has 15 amino acids. Germline V CDR1 and CDR2: MNHEY, SVGAGI. The CDR3: CASRTGTSLQGEQYF. In DNA, the CDR3 is TGTGCCAGCAGGACCGGGACTAGCCTTCAGGGCGAGCAGTACTTC.

The chain uses TRBV18 and TRBJ1-1; D gene uncertain. Deletions cut 3 bases from V and 2 bases from J, with 13 bases between. The CDR3 is made up of 15 amino acids. Germline V lookup: CDR1 KGHSH, CDR2 LQKENI. This CDR3 reads CASSPQYTDNTEAFF. CDR3 DNA: TGTGCCAGCTCACCCCAATACACCGACAACACTGAAGCTTTCTTT.

This CDR3 reads CASSQDRGAGETQYF. The CDR3 coding sequence is TGTGCCAGCAGCCAAGATCGAGGGGCCGGGGAGACCCAGTACTTC. The chain has TRBV4-2 and TRBJ2-5, with D tentatively TRBD1 or TRBD2 (5 bases each). Germline assignment: CDR1 LGHNA and CDR2 YNFKEQ. The CDR3 contains 15 residues. V was pared by 0 bases and J by 5 bases, with 13 bases between.

This chain connects TRBV9 to TRBJ1-5, with a possible D match to TRBD1 (5 bases). The germline V and J ends were trimmed by 0 bases and 3 bases, with 7 bases remaining between them. Germline assignment: CDR1 SGDLS and CDR2 YYNGEE. The CDR3 runs to 14 residues. CDR3 protein: CASSVAGTNQPQHF. CDR3 DNA: TGTGCCAGCAGCGTAGCTGGGACCAATCAGCCCCAGCATTTT. The full variable domain, its missing parts supplied by reference TRBV9 and TRBJ1-5, is DSGVTQTPKHLITATGQRVTLRCSPRSGDLSVYWYQQSLDQGLQFLIQYYNGEERAKGNILERFSAQQFPDLHSELNLSSLELGDSALYFCASSVAGTNQPQHFGDGTRLSIL.

The chain joins TRBV20-1 to TRBJ1-2; possibly TRBD1 for D (5 bases). Trimming pared 5 bases from V and 9 bases from J, leaving 13 bases between. This CDR3 has 11 amino acids. Germline V gives CDR1 DFQATT, CDR2 SNEGSKA (reference sequence). This CDR3 is CSAEDQGSYTF. In DNA form, the CDR3 reads TGCAGTGCTGAAGATCAGGGAAGCTACACCTTC.